The T cell receptor beta chain under discussion was sequenced for a study of shared clonotypes between healthy human individuals. Study-wide background: In total, the donors were a couple of women and a few men aged 18 to 49.

Selected positively for CCR7 and CD45RO-negative, naive CD8 cells excluded terminally differentiated effector memory CD45RA+ cells. Method: immunoSEQ multiplex PCR; TCRdb's copy keeps in-frame clones and lacks some. The top ten clones hold less than 1.5% of a sample with about 2 million clones, approximately 95% of them seen once. This CDR3 has 13 residues. V shed 4 bases, J shed 4 bases, and the junction held 4 bases outside the gene matches. The V gene's germline CDR1 is LGHNA and CDR2 YSLEER. With respect to this clone: Its antigen remains unknown. Other nucleotide sequences in the sample specify the same CDR3.

Whole-study findings and limits: Naive subsets usually exceeded memory subsets in estimated richness.

The chain has TRBV4-3 and TRBJ2-7, with 7 bases lining up with TRBD2. The sequence came from a man in his late teens or twenties in good health. The sequenced sample consisted of naive CD8+ T cells sorted from blood. CDR3 protein: CASSLAGSYEQYF. CDR3 sequence (DNA): TGCGCCAGCAGCCTAGCGGGTTCTTACGAGCAGTACTTC.